This T cell receptor beta chain was identified in a study of T-cell memory formation after mild COVID-19. This clonotype was recorded a few times. Constant-segment primers were used for 5'RACE, and the resulting TCR alpha and TCR beta cDNA libraries carried sample barcodes and UMIs. One entry per CDR3 protein results from TCRdb running MiXCR on the 5' RACE reads. In the table there are approximately 300,000 distinct CDR3 sequences, roughly 8% of which are singletons. This CDR3 is 15 amino acids long. The germline V gene encodes CDR1 ENHRY and CDR2 SYGVKD. V was trimmed by 1 base and J by 8 bases, leaving 16 bases between them.

The specimen was PBMCs or a T cell subset sorted from them (not recorded which). This receptor was identified in a man aged 18 to 29 who had mild COVID-19 (a few samples of this study predate the infection). Cell type and time point are not known. The chain is built from TRBV10-3 and TRBJ2-3; D tentatively reads TRBD1 or TRBD2 (5 bases each). CDR3 sequence reads: CAISEWGTDGGTQYF. Written as DNA, the CDR3 is TGTGCCATCAGTGAGTGGGGGACCGACGGTGGTACGCAGTATTTT.